Following are 24 T cell receptor beta chains from one sample sequenced in a study of blood T cell repertoires in COVID-19. Sequenced by immunoSEQ multiplex PCR; TCRdb stores in-frame clones only, minus some. This sample has about 92,000 clones, with around nine tenths found just once. Material: peripheral blood. The receptor set was obtained from a woman in her fifties or sixties with COVID-19, enrolled during active disease.

The J gene is TRBJ2-1, the V gene TRBV7-2, with a weak D call TRBD1 (6 bases). The V and J ends lost 6 bases and 1 base respectively, with 13 bases between them. CDR1 is SGHTA and CDR2 is FQGNSA in the germline V gene. This CDR3 spans 15 amino acids. In nucleotides, the CDR3 is TGTGCCAGCAGACTGAGGCAGGGGTCCTACAATGAGCAGTTCTTC. This sequence encodes CASRLRQGSYNEQFF.

The chain combines TRBV14 with TRBJ2-7; D is unresolved. Germline V lookup: CDR1 SGHDN, CDR2 FVKESK. V lost 3 bases and J lost 4, with 13 bases in between. The CDR3 has 14 amino acids. CDR3 sequence reads: CASSHWQKIYEQYF. CDR3 nucleotide sequence: TGTGCCAGCAGCCATTGGCAGAAAATTTACGAGCAGTACTTC.

J is TRBJ2-3 and V is TRBV12-5; TRBD2 aligns across 8 bases. Germline V lookup: CDR1 LGHNT, CDR2 FRNRAP. V lost 5 bases to trimming and J lost 6 bases; unmatched junction nucleotides: 4. The CDR3 sequence is 13 residues long. The CDR3 sequence: CASGPREADTQYF. The CDR3, as DNA: TGTGCTAGTGGTCCGCGGGAGGCGGATACGCAGTATTTT.

This clone was seen just once. This rearrangement joins TRBV18 to TRBJ1-4; D not certain. CDR3 length: 15 amino acids. Germline loops: CDR1 KGHSH, CDR2 LQKENI. Trimming left V 5 bases short and J 4 bases short, with 14 bases between. CDR3 residues: CASSWPTGNNEKLFF. In DNA form, the CDR3 reads TGTGCCAGCTCATGGCCCACGGGGAATAATGAAAAACTGTTTTTT.

This chain joins TRBV19 and TRBJ1-5, with D unclear. CDR3 length: 13 amino acids. The V and J ends lost 3 bases and 6 bases respectively, with 9 bases between them. Germline values: CDR1 LNHDA, CDR2 SQIVND (reference sequence). CDR3 region: CASSISSSQPQHF. For the CDR3, the DNA is TGTGCCAGTAGTATCTCCTCGAGTCAGCCCCAGCATTTT.

The V gene is TRBV7-6, the J gene TRBJ1-2; D is unresolved. Germline V CDR1 and CDR2: SGHVS, FNYEAQ. Trimming cost V 3 bases and J 3 bases, with 14 bases left between them. This CDR3 spans 15 amino acids. CDR3 DNA sequence: TGTGCCAGCAGCTTGAGGGCGGACGGAGACTATGGCTACACCTTC. It is translated as CASSLRADGDYGYTF.

This rearrangement joins TRBV19 to TRBJ2-2; possibly TRBD2 for D (6 bases). This CDR3 comprises 14 residues. The V and J ends lost 7 bases and 7 bases respectively, with 16 bases between them. CDR1 and CDR2 (germline): LNHDA, SQIVND (reference sequence). CDR3 bases: TGTGCCAGTAACAGACCGGGGCGGGGCGGGGAGCTGTTTTTT. As protein: CASNRPGRGGELFF.

The V gene is TRBV2, the J gene TRBJ1-2; 9 bases are shared with TRBD1. Trimming at V came to 1 base and at J to 8 bases, leaving 11 bases not matched to a gene. The CDR3 totals 16 residues. CDR1 SNHLY and CDR2 FYNNEI come from the germline V gene. The chain's CDR3 is CASSEVGGQGMDGYTF. The CDR3 region has the DNA TGTGCCAGCAGTGAAGTGGGGGGACAGGGTATGGACGGCTACACCTTC.

The chain couples TRBV7-9 to TRBJ1-4; 7 bases fit TRBD1. V gave up 4 bases and J gave up 5 bases; unmatched junction bases: 7. The CDR3 runs to 15 residues. The germline gives CDR1 SEHNR, CDR2 FQNEAQ (reference sequence). The CDR3: CASSSQGGQNEKLFF. The CDR3 DNA sequence: TGTGCCAGCAGCTCCCAGGGGGGCCAGAATGAAAAACTGTTTTTT.

This clone has just one count. The chain has TRBV6-2 or TRBV6-3 and TRBJ2-2; 10 bases map to TRBD2. The length of the CDR3 is 18 residues. Germline lookup yields CDR1 MNHEY and CDR2 SVGEGT. V shed 0 bases and J 5 bases; nucleotides not matched to a gene: 9. CDR3 amino acids: CASSYSRVAGGWTGELFF. CDR3 coding DNA: TGTGCCAGCAGTTACTCGAGGGTAGCGGGGGGCTGGACCGGGGAGCTGTTTTTT.

This chain connects TRBV6-5 to TRBJ2-5; 7 nucleotides match TRBD1. This CDR3 is built from 15 residues. The trim removed 6 bases at V and 5 bases at J, leaving 12 bases unmatched. Looked up from germline, CDR1 is MNHEY and CDR2 is SVGAGI. The CDR3 DNA is TGTGCCAGCAGCGGGACAGAGGCTTCCTGGGAGACCCAGTACTTC. Its protein is CASSGTEASWETQYF.

The rearrangement uses TRBV10-2 and TRBJ1-1; 7 nucleotides line up with TRBD1. The CDR3 is made up of 13 amino acids. Germline CDR1 reads WSHSY; CDR2 reads SAAADI. V shed 8 bases, J shed 4 bases, and the junction held 7 bases outside the gene matches. CDR3 region: CASDQNRGTEAFF. The CDR3 DNA reads as TGCGCCAGCGATCAGAACAGGGGCACTGAAGCTTTCTTT.

The rearrangement joins TRBV5-1 to TRBJ1-4, with 9 nucleotides matching TRBD1. Unmatched junction bases numbered 10, after V lost 3 bases and J lost 7 bases. The germline CDR1 and CDR2 sequences are SGHRS and YFSETQ. This CDR3 has 16 amino acids. In nucleotides, the CDR3 is TGCGCCAGCAGCTCGGGACAGGGAGGTTGGAGTGAAAAACTGTTTTTT. Protein sequence: CASSSGQGGWSEKLFF. The entire variable domain, with the rest obtained from reference TRBV5-1 and TRBJ1-4, is as follows: KAGVTQTPRYLIKTRGQQVTLSCSPISGHRSVSWYQQTPGQGLQFLFEYFSETQRNKGNFPGRFSGRQFSNSRSEMNVSTLELGDSALYLCASSSGQGGWSEKLFFGSGTQLSVL.

J is TRBJ1-1 and V is TRBV7-9; possible D gene TRBD1, 5 bases. The CDR3 runs 15 residues. CDR1 SEHNR and CDR2 FQNEAQ come from the germline V gene (reference sequence). Trimming stripped 1 base from V and 1 base from J, with 10 bases between. Here the CDR3 reads CASSLERGSNTEAFF. As DNA, the CDR3 is TGTGCCAGCAGCTTAGAGCGGGGCTCGAACACTGAAGCTTTCTTT. Complete variable domain (other parts from reference TRBV7-9 and TRBJ1-1): DTGVSQNPRHKITKRGQNVTFRCDPISEHNRLYWYRQTLGQGPEFLTYFQNEAQLEKSRLLSDRFSAERPKGSFSTLEIQRTEQGDSAMYLCASSLERGSNTEAFFGQGTRLTVV.

This rearrangement joins TRBV19 to TRBJ1-5; D is possibly TRBD1 (6 bases). CDR1 is LNHDA and CDR2 is SQIVND in the germline V gene (reference sequence). The CDR3 length is 15 residues. V was cut by 6 bases and J by 0 bases, with 12 bases left in between. The CDR3 spells CASRILDSSNQPQHF. As DNA, the CDR3 is TGTGCCAGTAGAATACTGGACAGTAGCAATCAGCCCCAGCATTTT.

The chain employs TRBV28 and TRBJ2-7; D uncertain. Germline V CDR1 and CDR2: MDHEN, SYDVKM. The CDR3 totals 15 residues. Trimming shortened V by 3 bases and J by 0 bases, and 12 bases separated the two germline ends. In DNA form, the CDR3 reads TGTGCCAGCAGTTTCGGTGGCTCTAGCTCCTACGAGCAGTACTTC. Its protein product is CASSFGGSSSYEQYF.

V is TRBV4-2 and J is TRBJ2-3, with D possibly being TRBD2 (6 bases). Germline lookup yields CDR1 LGHNA and CDR2 YNFKEQ. V was pared by 3 bases and J by 0 bases, with 10 bases between. This CDR3 is built from 15 residues. CDR3 DNA: TGTGCCAGCAGCCAGACCGGGACTAGCACAGATACGCAGTATTTT. As protein: CASSQTGTSTDTQYF.

CDR3 sequence reads: CASSHPDSKNYGYTF. CDR3 sequence (DNA): TGTGCCAGCAGCCACCCGGACAGTAAGAACTATGGCTACACCTTC. The chain has TRBV4-2 and TRBJ1-2; maybe TRBD1 (6 bases). The CDR3 extends over 15 amino acids. Trimming cost V 3 bases and J 2 bases, with 13 bases left between them. Germline CDR1 and CDR2: LGHNA and YNFKEQ.

The rearrangement uses TRBV4-2 and TRBJ2-7, with 9 bases matching TRBD2. The CDR3 covers 15 residues. V lost 0 bases, J lost 3 bases, and 3 bases stayed unmatched. Germline lookup yields CDR1 LGHNA and CDR2 YNFKEQ. CDR3 DNA: TGTGCCAGCAGCCAAGAGCTAGCGGGGCACTACGAGCAGTACTTC. It is translated as CASSQELAGHYEQYF.

The chain couples TRBV28 to TRBJ2-7, with 11 bases aligning to TRBD1. The CDR3 consists of 15 residues. With 2 bases clipped from V and 3 bases from J, the junction kept 3 bases outside the gene matches. The germline CDR1 and CDR2 sequences are MDHEN and SYDVKM. CDR3: CASSLPGTGGYEQYF. CDR3 nucleotide sequence: TGTGCCAGCAGTTTACCCGGGACAGGGGGCTACGAGCAGTACTTC.

This chain links TRBV7-2 with TRBJ1-1; D perhaps matches TRBD1 (6 bases). Germline V gene sequence: CDR1 SGHTA, CDR2 FQGNSA. Trimming removed 5 bases at V and 1 base at J, with 8 bases between. There are 13 residues in the CDR3. The CDR3 DNA follows: TGTGCCAGCAGCACACAGGGGAACACTGAAGCTTTCTTT. Its protein product is CASSTQGNTEAFF. The whole variable domain, filled in from reference TRBV7-2 and TRBJ1-1, reads GAGVSQSPSNKVTEKGKDVELRCDPISGHTALYWYRQSLGQGLEFLIYFQGNSAPDKSGLPSDRFSAERTGGSVSTLTIQRTQQEDSAVYLCASSTQGNTEAFFGQGTRLTVV.

The J gene is TRBJ2-5, the V gene TRBV5-1; possibly TRBD1 for D (6 bases). This CDR3 is 15 amino acids long. The germline gives CDR1 SGHRS, CDR2 YFSETQ. Trimming cost V 0 bases and J 4 bases, with 13 bases left between them. In DNA form, the CDR3 reads TGCGCCAGCAGCTTGGCCTTTGTGGGGGCAGAGACCCAGTACTTC. As protein: CASSLAFVGAETQYF.

The sample holds a few counts of this clone. The chain links TRBV10-3 to TRBJ1-1, with a tentative D call TRBD1 (6 bases). The CDR3 totals 15 residues. The germline CDR1 and CDR2 sequences are ENHRY and SYGVKD. V shed 4 bases and J shed 5 bases, with 17 bases lying between them. Written as DNA, the CDR3 is TGTGCCATCAGTGCCTTACAGGGCCCTGGGACTGAAGCTTTCTTT. It codes for CAISALQGPGTEAFF.

In this sample, this clone turned up once. This chain connects TRBV30 to TRBJ1-6; no firm D call. Between the trimmed V and J ends, which lost 3 bases and 6 bases, there was a span of 9 bases. CDR1 and CDR2 (germline): GTSNPN, SVGIG (reference sequence). This CDR3 is 13 amino acids long. The CDR3 DNA follows: TGTGCCTGGAGCTTGGCAGTTAATTCACCCCTCCACTTT. It yields the protein CAWSLAVNSPLHF.